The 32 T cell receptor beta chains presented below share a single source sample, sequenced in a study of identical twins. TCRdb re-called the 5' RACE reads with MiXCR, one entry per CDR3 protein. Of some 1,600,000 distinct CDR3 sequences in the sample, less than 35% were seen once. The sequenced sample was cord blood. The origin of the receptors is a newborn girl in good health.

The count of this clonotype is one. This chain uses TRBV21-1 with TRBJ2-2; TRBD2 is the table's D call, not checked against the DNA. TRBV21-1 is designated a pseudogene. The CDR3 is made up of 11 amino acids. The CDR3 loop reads CASRVRVRVFF. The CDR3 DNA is TGTGCCAGCAGAGTGAGGGTGAGGGTGTTTTTT.

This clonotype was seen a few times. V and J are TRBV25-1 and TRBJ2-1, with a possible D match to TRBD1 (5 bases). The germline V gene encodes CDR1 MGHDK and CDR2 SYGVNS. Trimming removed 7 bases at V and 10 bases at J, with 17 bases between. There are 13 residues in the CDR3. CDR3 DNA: TGTGCCAGCACCCGGTCGACTTCAGGGGAGCAGTTCTTC. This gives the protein CASTRSTSGEQFF.

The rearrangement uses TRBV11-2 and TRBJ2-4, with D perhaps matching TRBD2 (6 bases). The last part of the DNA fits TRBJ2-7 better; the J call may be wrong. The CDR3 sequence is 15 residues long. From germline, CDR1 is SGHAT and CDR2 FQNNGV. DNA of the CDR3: TGTGCCAGCAGCTTAGATTATGGGGGGATCTACGAGCAGTACTTC. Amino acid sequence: CASSLDYGGIYEQYF.

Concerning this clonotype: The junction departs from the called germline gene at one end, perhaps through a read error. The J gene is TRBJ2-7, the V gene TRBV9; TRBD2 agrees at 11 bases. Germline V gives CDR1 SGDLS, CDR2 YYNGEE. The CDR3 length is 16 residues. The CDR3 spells CASSPTRLAGFYEQSF. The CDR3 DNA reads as TGTGCCAGCAGCCCGACCCGACTAGCGGGATTCTACGAGCAGTCCTTC.

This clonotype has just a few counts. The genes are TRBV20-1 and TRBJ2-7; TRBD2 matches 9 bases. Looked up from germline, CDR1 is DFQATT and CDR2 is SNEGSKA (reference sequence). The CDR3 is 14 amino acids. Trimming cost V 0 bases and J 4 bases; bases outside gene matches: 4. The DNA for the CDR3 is TGCAGTGCTAGAGACAGCGGGGGGACATACGAGCAGTACTTC. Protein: CSARDSGGTYEQYF.

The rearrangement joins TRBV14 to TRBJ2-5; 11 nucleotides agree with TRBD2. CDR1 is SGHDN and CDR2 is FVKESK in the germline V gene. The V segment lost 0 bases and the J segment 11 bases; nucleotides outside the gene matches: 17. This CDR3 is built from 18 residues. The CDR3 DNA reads TGTGCCAGCAGCCAAGATCACCTAGCGGGAGGAGCCTCGGGTGAGCAGTACTTC. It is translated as CASSQDHLAGGASGEQYF.

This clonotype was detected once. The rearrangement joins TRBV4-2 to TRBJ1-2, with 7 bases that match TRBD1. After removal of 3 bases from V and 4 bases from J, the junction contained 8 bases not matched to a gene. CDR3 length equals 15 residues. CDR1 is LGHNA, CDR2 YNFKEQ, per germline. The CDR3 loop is CASSQREGASYGYTF. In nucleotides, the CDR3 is TGTGCCAGCAGCCAGAGGGAGGGGGCCTCCTATGGCTACACCTTC.

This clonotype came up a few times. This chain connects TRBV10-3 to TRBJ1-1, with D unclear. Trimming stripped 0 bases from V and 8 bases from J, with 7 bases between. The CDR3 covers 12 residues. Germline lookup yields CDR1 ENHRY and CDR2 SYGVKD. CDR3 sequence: CAISESGGEAFF. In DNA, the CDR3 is TGTGCCATCAGTGAGTCGGGAGGAGAAGCTTTCTTT.

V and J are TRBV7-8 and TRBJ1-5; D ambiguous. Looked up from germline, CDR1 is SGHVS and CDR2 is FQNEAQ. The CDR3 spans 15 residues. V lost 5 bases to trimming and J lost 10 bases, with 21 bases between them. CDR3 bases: TGTGCCAGCAGCCCCGGGCGGCATTTAGATGGCCCCCAGCATTTT. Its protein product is CASSPGRHLDGPQHF.

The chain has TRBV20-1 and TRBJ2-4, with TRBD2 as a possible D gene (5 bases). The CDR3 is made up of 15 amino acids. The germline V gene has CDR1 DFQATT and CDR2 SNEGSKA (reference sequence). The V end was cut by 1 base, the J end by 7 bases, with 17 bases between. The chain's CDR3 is CSARVRLAPLNIQYF. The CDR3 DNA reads TGCAGTGCTAGAGTTCGCCTAGCCCCTCTTAACATTCAGTACTTC.

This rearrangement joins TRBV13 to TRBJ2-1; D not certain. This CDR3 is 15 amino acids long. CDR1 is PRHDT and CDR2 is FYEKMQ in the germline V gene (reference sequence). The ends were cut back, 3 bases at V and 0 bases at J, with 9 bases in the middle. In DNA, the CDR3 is TGTGCCAGCAGCTTCGTAGTCTCCTCCTACAATGAGCAGTTCTTC. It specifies CASSFVVSSYNEQFF.

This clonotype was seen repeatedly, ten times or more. CDR3 nucleotides: TGTGCCAGCACGTACGGGGTAGCGGGCACAGATACGCAGTATTTT. As protein: CASTYGVAGTDTQYF. The chain has TRBV4-2 and TRBJ2-3; TRBD2 is a possible D gene (6 bases). Between the trimmed V and J ends, which lost 7 bases and 1 base, there was a span of 15 bases. Germline CDR1 and CDR2: LGHNA and YNFKEQ. The CDR3 sequence is 15 residues long.

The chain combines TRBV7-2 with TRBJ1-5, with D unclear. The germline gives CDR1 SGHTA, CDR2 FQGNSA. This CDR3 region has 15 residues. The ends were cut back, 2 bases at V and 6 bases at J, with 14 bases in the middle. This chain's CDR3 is CASSLSAVGSQPQHF. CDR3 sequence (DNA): TGTGCCAGCAGCTTATCGGCAGTGGGGTCTCAGCCCCAGCATTTT. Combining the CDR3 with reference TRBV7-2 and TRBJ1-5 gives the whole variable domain GAGVSQSPSNKVTEKGKDVELRCDPISGHTALYWYRQSLGQGLEFLIYFQGNSAPDKSGLPSDRFSAERTGGSVSTLTIQRTQQEDSAVYLCASSLSAVGSQPQHFGDGTRLSIL.

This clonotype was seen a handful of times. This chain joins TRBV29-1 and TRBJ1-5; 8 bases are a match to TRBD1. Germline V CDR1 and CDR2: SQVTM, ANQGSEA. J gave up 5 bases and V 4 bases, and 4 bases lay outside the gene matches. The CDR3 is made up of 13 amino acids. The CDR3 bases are TGCAGCGTTGCGGGACAGGCCCATCAGCCCCAGCATTTT. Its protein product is CSVAGQAHQPQHF.

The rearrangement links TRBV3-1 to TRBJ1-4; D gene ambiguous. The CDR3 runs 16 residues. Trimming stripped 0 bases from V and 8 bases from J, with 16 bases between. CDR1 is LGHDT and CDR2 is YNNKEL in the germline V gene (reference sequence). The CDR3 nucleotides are TGTGCCAGCAGCCAAGATAATTACCGAACCCACGAAAAACTGTTTTTT. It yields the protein CASSQDNYRTHEKLFF.

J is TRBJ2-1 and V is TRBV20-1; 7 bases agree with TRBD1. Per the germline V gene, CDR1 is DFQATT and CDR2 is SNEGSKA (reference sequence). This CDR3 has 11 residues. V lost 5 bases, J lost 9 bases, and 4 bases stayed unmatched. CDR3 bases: TGCAGTGCTGGCCACAGGGGTGAGCAGTTCTTC. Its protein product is CSAGHRGEQFF.

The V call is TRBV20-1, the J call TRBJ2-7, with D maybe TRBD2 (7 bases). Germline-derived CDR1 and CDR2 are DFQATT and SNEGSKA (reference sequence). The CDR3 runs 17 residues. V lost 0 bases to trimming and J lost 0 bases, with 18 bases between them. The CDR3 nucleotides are TGCAGTGCTAGAGATGCATCTCGTGGGGGGGCCTCCTACGAGCAGTACTTC. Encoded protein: CSARDASRGGASYEQYF.

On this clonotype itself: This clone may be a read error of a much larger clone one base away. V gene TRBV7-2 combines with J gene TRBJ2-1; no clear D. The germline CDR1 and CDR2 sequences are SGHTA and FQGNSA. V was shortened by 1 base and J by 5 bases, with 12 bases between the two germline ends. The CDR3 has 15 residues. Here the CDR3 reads CASSLVTARNNEQFF. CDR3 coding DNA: TGTGCCAGCAGCTTAGTGACGGCTAGAAACAATGAGCAGTTCTTC.

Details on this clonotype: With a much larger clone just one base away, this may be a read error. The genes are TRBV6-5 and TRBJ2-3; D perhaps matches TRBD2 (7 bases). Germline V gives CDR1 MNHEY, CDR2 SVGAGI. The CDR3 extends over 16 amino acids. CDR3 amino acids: CASGYRAAGETDTQYF. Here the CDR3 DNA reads TGTGCCAGCGGTTACAGGGCTGCGGGAGAGACAGATACGCAGTATTTT.

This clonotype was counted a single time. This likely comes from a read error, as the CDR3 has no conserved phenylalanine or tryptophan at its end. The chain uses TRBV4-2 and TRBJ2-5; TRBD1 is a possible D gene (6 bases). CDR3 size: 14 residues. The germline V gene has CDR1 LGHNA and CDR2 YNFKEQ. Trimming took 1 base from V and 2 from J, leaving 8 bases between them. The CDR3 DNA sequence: TGTGCCAGCAGCCAAGGGGACAATCAAGAGACCCAGTACTTG. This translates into CASSQGDNQETQYL.

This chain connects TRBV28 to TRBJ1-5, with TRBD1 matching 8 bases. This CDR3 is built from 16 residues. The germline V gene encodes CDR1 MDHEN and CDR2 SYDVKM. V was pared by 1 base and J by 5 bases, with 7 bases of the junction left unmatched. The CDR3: CASSLLRAGGYQPQHF. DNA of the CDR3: TGTGCCAGCAGTTTATTAAGGGCAGGGGGCTATCAGCCCCAGCATTTT.

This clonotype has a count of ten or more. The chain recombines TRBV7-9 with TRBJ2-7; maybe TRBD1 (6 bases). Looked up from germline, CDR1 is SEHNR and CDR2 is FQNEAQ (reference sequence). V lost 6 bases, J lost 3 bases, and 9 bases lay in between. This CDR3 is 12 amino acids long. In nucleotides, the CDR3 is TGTGCCAGCAGTGGACAGTTCTACGAGCAGTACTTC. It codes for CASSGQFYEQYF.

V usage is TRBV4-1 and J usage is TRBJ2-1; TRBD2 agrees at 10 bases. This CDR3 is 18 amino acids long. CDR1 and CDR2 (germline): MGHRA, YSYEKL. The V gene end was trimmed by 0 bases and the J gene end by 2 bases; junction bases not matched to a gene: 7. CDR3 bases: TGCGCCAGCAGCCAAGATGCCGGGACTAGCGTGACCTACAATGAGCAGTTCTTC. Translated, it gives CASSQDAGTSVTYNEQFF.

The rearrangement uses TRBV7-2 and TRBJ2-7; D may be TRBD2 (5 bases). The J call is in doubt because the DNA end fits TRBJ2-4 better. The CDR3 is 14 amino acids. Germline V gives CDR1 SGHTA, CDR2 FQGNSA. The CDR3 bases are TGTGCCAGCAGCCCGGACTCAGGATCGAACATTCAGTACTTC. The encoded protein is CASSPDSGSNIQYF.

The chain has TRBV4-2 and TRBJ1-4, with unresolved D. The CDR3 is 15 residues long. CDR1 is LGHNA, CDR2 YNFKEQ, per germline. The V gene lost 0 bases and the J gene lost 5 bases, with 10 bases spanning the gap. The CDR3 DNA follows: TGTGCCAGCAGCCAAGACTGGCGGGCGAATGAAAAACTGTTTTTT. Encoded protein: CASSQDWRANEKLFF.

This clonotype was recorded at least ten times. CDR3 loop: CSVAPDITYEQYF. CDR3 nucleotides: TGCAGCGTTGCCCCGGACATAACCTACGAGCAGTACTTC. This sequence joins TRBV29-1 and TRBJ2-7, with TRBD1 as a possible D gene (5 bases). CDR1 and CDR2 from the germline V gene are SQVTM and ANQGSEA. This CDR3 is 13 amino acids long. Trimming stripped 4 bases from V and 2 bases from J, with 12 bases between.

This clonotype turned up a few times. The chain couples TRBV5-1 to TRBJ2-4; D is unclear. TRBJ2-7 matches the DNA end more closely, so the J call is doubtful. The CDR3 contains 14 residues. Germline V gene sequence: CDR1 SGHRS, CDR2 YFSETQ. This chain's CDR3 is CASSRRDSFSEQYF. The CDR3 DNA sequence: TGCGCCAGCAGCAGAAGGGATTCCTTTTCCGAGCAGTACTTC.

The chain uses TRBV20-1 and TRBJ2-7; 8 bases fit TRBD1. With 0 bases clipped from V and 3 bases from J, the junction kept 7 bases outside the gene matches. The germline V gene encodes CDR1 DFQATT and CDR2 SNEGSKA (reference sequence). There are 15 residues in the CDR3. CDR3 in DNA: TGCAGTGCTAGAGACTTAGGACAGGGTGACTACGAGCAGTACTTC. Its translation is CSARDLGQGDYEQYF.

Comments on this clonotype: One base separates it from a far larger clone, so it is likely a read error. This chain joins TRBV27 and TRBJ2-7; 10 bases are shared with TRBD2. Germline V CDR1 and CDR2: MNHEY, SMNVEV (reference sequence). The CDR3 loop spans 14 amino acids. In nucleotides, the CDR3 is TGTGCCAGCAGTTTACGGACTAGCGGCTACGGGCAGTACTTC. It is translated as CASSLRTSGYGQYF.

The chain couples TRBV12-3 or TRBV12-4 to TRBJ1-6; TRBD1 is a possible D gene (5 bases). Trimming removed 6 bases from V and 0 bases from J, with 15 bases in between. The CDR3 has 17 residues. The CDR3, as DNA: TGTGCCAGCAGCGAGCCCCAGGGTTTCTCCTATAATTCACCCCTCCACTTT. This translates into CASSEPQGFSYNSPLHF.

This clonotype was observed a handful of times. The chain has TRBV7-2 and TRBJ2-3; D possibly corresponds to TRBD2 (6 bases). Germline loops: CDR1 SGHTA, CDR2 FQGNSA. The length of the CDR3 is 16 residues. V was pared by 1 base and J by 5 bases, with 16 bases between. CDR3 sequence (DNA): TGTGCCAGCAGCTTAGGGCCGGGGGACTCACGAGATACGCAGTATTTT. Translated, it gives CASSLGPGDSRDTQYF.

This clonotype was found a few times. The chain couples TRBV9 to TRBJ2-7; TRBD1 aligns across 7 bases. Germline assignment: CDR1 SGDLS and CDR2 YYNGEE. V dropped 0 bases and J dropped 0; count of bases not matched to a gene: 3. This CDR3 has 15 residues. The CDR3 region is CASSVAGTASYEQYF. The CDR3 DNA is TGTGCCAGCAGCGTAGCAGGGACAGCCTCCTACGAGCAGTACTTC.